The next 14 T cell receptor beta chains were all read from a single sample in a study of blood T cells in healthy people across ages. A sample-barcoded 5' primer and a J-beta primer mix were used in a second PCR of about 7 to 11 cycles. In TCRdb, the 5' RACE reads were re-called with MiXCR into one record per CDR3 protein. The sample contains about 640,000 distinct CDR3 sequences, roughly 53% of which appear only once. Source material: blood. The receptors come from a man in his fifties or sixties in good health.

This clonotype was seen once. The chain carries TRBV29-1 and TRBJ1-2, with D unclear. Germline V gene lookup returns CDR1 SQVTM and CDR2 ANQGSEA. Between the trimmed V and J ends, which lost 3 bases and 1 base, there was a span of 6 bases. This CDR3 spans 12 amino acids. The DNA of the CDR3 is TGCAGCGTTGACAGCTTTAACTATGGCTACACCTTC. The encoded protein is CSVDSFNYGYTF.

J is TRBJ2-5 and V is TRBV27; a weak D match, TRBD1 (5 bases). V lost 5 bases and J 5 bases, leaving 12 bases between the germline ends. Germline loops: CDR1 MNHEY, CDR2 SMNVEV (reference sequence). This CDR3 is 13 amino acids long. The CDR3 here is CASSGQGEETQYF. The CDR3 bases are TGTGCCAGCAGTGGGCAGGGTGAGGAGACCCAGTACTTC.

The chain has TRBV3-1 and TRBJ2-1; 9 bases line up with TRBD2. Germline loops: CDR1 LGHDT, CDR2 YNNKEL (reference sequence). The V segment lost 4 bases and the J segment 9 bases; nucleotides outside the gene matches: 7. CDR3 size: 14 residues. CDR3 sequence reads: CASSLFSSGAEQFF. DNA of the CDR3: TGTGCCAGCAGCCTTTTTTCTAGCGGGGCTGAGCAGTTCTTC.

This clonotype was picked up a small number of times. For the CDR3, the DNA is TGCAGTGCTAGACCGGGGGGTAGCTCCTACAATGAGCAGTTCTTC. Translation gives CSARPGGSSYNEQFF. V gene TRBV20-1 combines with J gene TRBJ2-1; 7 bases align to TRBD2. CDR1 is DFQATT and CDR2 is SNEGSKA in the germline V gene (reference sequence). J gave up 0 bases and V 2 bases, and 4 bases lay outside the gene matches. The CDR3 runs to 15 residues.

The chain uses TRBV20-1 and TRBJ1-2; TRBD1 matches at 7 bases. The germline V gene has CDR1 DFQATT and CDR2 SNEGSKA (reference sequence). This CDR3 is 14 amino acids long. J gave up 6 bases and V 3 bases, and 10 bases lay outside the gene matches. The CDR3 coding sequence is TGCAGTGCTAGCCTCACCGGGACAGATAATGGCTACACCTTC. Its translation: CSASLTGTDNGYTF.

The rearrangement links TRBV6-1 to TRBJ2-4; TRBD1 might be the D (5 bases). The better agreement between TRBJ2-5 and the DNA end casts doubt on the J call. This CDR3 region has 14 residues. Germline values: CDR1 MNHNS, CDR2 SASEGT. DNA for the CDR3: TGTGCCAGCAGTGAAGTAAGGGGTAGGGCGACCCAGTACTTC. The encoded protein is CASSEVRGRATQYF.

Only a few counts were recorded for this clonotype. This chain connects TRBV5-5 to TRBJ1-4; D ambiguous. Germline V gives CDR1 SGHKS, CDR2 YYEKEE (reference sequence). This CDR3 region has 16 residues. Trimming cost V 4 bases and J 0 bases, with 13 bases left between them. The chain's CDR3 is CASSPVAASTNEKLFF. Written as DNA, the CDR3 is TGTGCCAGCAGCCCTGTCGCGGCGTCAACTAATGAAAAACTGTTTTTT.

This clonotype turned up a few times. The chain links TRBV12-3 or TRBV12-4 to TRBJ2-5; D may be TRBD2 (6 bases). The CDR3 runs 13 residues. V was cut by 4 bases and J by 4 bases, with 10 bases left in between. In DNA form, the CDR3 reads TGTGCCAGCAGTTCAGGAGGGGTAGAGACCCAGTACTTC. Translation gives CASSSGGVETQYF.

In nucleotides, the CDR3 is TGTGCCAGCAGCCCGCGGGACAGAACCATCAACACTGAAGCTTTCTTT. The encoded protein is CASSPRDRTINTEAFF. The J gene is TRBJ1-1, the V gene TRBV9; 7 nucleotides agree with TRBD1. The CDR3 spans 16 residues. Germline lookup yields CDR1 SGDLS and CDR2 YYNGEE. V lost 4 bases and J lost 2; bases outside the gene matches: 11. Full variable domain (missing parts from reference TRBV9 and TRBJ1-1): DSGVTQTPKHLITATGQRVTLRCSPRSGDLSVYWYQQSLDQGLQFLIQYYNGEERAKGNILERFSAQQFPDLHSELNLSSLELGDSALYFCASSPRDRTINTEAFFGQGTRLTVV.

Of note for this clonotype: A much larger clone lies a single base off, so this may be a read error. The chain couples TRBV6-5 to TRBJ2-5; 7 nucleotides align to TRBD1. The CDR3 contains 13 residues. V lost 2 bases and J lost 3; bases outside the gene matches: 0. Germline V lookup: CDR1 MNHEY, CDR2 SVGAGI. The CDR3 nucleotides are TGTGCCAGCAGTTACGACAGGGAAGAGACCCAGTACTTC. Translating it yields CASSYDREETQYF.

The rearrangement uses TRBV20-1 and TRBJ2-1; the match to TRBD2 covers 9 bases. Germline CDR1 is DFQATT and CDR2 is SNEGSKA (reference sequence). This CDR3 is built from 15 residues. V was pared by 3 bases and J by 2 bases, with 5 bases of the junction left unmatched. The CDR3 loop reads CSASLGLAPYNEQFF. In nucleotides, the CDR3 is TGCAGTGCTAGTCTGGGACTAGCCCCCTACAATGAGCAGTTCTTC.

This clonotype appeared a few times. The gene calls are TRBV5-1 and TRBJ2-1; D call uncertain. Between the trimmed V and J ends, which lost 4 bases and 7 bases, there was a span of 6 bases. The germline CDR1 and CDR2 sequences are SGHRS and YFSETQ. The CDR3 extends over 11 amino acids. The CDR3 here is CASSQLNEQFF. The CDR3 region has the DNA TGCGCCAGCAGCCAATTAAATGAGCAGTTCTTC.

This rearrangement joins TRBV5-7 to TRBJ2-1, with D possibly being TRBD2 (6 bases). TRBV5-7 carries the ORF label, with uncertain function. The V gene lost 4 bases and the J gene lost 12 bases, with 14 bases spanning the gap. The CDR3 covers 12 residues. The CDR3 nucleotides are TGTGCCAGCAGCATCCGGGACTCCGGGCAGTTCTTC. This gives the protein CASSIRDSGQFF.

This clonotype was recorded many times. The V and J genes are TRBV6-2 or TRBV6-3 and TRBJ2-7; 8 nucleotides align to TRBD2. The CDR3 runs to 15 residues. Germline CDR1 and CDR2: MNHEY and SVGEGT. J lost 3 bases, V lost 7 bases, and 11 bases had no gene match. The CDR3, as DNA: TGTGCCAGCATCCAACGTCCGGGACTAGGCTACGAGCAGTACTTC. Translation gives CASIQRPGLGYEQYF.